A few counts support the clone carrying this T cell receptor (beta chain). Its antigen is unidentified. Trimming removed 7 bases from V and 6 bases from J; junction bases left unmatched: 11. This CDR3 spans 15 amino acids. Germline V gene sequence: CDR1 MDHEN, CDR2 SYDVKM. It was with 60 Vbeta and 13 Jbeta primers that the PCR ran. Clones were read by immunoSEQ multiplex PCR, and TCRdb kept only the in-frame ones, dropping some. Here the sample spans 150,000 or so clones, about 70% being singletons. These data originate in a study of cytomegalovirus exposure and HLA in healthy donors. About the research overall: Earlier sequencing of 150 million to 200 million T cells yielded about 120 million unique TCR beta sequences. Study observations and caveats: Reported performance of the classifier showed diagnosis of cytomegalovirus status with high specificity and sensitivity. TCR beta V- and J-gene trimming was later associated with a missense DCLRE1C variant.

The sequence came from an older woman in good health and CMV-seropositive. The sequencing input was PBMCs. This sequence joins TRBV28 and TRBJ1-2, with 10 positions matching TRBD1. The CDR3 DNA is TGTGCCAGCATCCAGGGCGGGACAGGGGAAAATGGCTACACCTTC. It specifies CASIQGGTGENGYTF.